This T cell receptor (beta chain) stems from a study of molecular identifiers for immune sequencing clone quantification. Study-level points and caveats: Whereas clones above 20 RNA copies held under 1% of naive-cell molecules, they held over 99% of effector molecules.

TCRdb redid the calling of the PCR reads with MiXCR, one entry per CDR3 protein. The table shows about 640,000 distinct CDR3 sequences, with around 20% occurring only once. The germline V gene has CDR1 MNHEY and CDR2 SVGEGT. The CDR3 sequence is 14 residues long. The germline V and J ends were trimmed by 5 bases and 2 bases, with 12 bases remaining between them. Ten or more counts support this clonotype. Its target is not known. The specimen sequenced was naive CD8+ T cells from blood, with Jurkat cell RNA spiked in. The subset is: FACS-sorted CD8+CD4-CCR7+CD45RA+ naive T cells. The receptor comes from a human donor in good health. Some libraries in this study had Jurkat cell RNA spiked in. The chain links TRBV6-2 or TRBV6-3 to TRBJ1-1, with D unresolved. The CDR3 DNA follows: TGTGCCAGCAGTCCCCTAACGGGAAACACTGAAGCTTTCTTT. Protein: CASSPLTGNTEAFF.